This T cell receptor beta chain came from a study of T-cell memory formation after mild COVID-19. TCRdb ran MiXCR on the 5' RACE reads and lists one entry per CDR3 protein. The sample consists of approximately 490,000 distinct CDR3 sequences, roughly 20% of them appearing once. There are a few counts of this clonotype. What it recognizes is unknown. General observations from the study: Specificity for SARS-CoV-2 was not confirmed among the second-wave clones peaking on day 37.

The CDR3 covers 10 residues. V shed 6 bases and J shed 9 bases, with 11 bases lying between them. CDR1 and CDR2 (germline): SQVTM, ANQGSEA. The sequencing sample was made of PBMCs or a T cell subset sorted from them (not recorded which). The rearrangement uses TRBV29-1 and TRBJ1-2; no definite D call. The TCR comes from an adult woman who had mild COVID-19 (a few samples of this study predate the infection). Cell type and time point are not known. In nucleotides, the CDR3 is TGCAGCGTCAGTGATGACAGCTACACCTTC. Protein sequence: CSVSDDSYTF.